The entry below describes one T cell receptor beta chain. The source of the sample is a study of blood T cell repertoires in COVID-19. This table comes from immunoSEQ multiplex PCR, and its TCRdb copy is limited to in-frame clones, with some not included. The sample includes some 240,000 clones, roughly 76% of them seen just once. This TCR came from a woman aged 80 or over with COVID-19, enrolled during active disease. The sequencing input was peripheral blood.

The CDR3 here is CASSYPSPGTTYEQYF. Here the CDR3 DNA reads TGTGCCAGCAGTTACCCCTCACCCGGGACAACCTACGAGCAGTACTTC. The genes are TRBV6-2 or TRBV6-3 and TRBJ2-7, with D perhaps TRBD1 (6 bases). The CDR3 totals 16 residues. Germline loops: CDR1 MNHEY, CDR2 SVGEGT. Trimming took off 2 bases at V and 2 bases at J, with 16 bases between the two ends.